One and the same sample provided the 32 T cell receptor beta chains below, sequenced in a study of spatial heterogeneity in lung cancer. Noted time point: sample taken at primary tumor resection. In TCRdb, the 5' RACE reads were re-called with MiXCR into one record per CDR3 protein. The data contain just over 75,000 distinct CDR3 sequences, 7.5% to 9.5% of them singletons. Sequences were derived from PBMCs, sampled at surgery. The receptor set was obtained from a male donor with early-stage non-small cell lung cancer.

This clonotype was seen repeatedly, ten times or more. The CDR3 sequence is CASSMDRSPDTQYF. CDR3 coding DNA: TGCGCCAGCAGCATGGACAGGAGTCCAGATACGCAGTATTTT. The gene calls are TRBV5-1 and TRBJ2-3; the match to TRBD1 covers 7 bases. Trimming removed 4 bases from V and 4 bases from J; junction bases left unmatched: 6. This CDR3 is 14 amino acids long. Germline V gene data show CDR1 as SGHRS and CDR2 as YFSETQ. Looking up the rest from reference TRBV5-1 and TRBJ2-3 gives the full variable domain: KAGVTQTPRYLIKTRGQQVTLSCSPISGHRSVSWYQQTPGQGLQFLFEYFSETQRNKGNFPGRFSGRQFSNSRSEMNVSTLELGDSALYLCASSMDRSPDTQYFGPGTRLTVL.

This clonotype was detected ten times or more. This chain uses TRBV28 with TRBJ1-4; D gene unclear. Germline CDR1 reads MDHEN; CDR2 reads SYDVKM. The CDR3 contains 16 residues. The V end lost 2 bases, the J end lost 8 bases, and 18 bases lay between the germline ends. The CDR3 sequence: CASSLRHTTVQEKLFF. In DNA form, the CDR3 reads TGTGCCAGCAGTTTACGGCACACCACGGTACAGGAAAAACTGTTTTTT. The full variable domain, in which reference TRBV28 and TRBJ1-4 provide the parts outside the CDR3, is DVKVTQSSRYLVKRTGEKVFLECVQDMDHENMFWYRQDPGLGLRLIYFSYDVKMKEKGDIPEGYSVSREKKERFSLILESASTNQTSMYLCASSLRHTTVQEKLFFGSGTQLSVL.

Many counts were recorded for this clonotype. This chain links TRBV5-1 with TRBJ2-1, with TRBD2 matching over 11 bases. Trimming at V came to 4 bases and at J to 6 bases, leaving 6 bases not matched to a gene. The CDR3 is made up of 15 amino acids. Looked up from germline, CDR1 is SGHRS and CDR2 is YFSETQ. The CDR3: CASSAGLAGANEQFF. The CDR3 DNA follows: TGCGCCAGCAGCGCAGGACTAGCGGGTGCCAATGAGCAGTTCTTC.

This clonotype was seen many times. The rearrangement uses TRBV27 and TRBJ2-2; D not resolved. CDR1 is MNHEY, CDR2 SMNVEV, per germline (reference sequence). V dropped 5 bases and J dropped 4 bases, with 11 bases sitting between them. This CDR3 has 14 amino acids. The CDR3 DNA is TGTGCCAGCAGTCCTACGAGGAGCACCGGGGAGCTGTTTTTT. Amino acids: CASSPTRSTGELFF.

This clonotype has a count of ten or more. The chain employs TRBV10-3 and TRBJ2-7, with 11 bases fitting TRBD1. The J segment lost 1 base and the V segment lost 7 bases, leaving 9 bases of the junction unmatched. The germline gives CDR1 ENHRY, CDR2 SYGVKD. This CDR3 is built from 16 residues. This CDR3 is CAITPGQGDGSYEQYF. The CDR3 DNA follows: TGTGCCATCACCCCGGGACAGGGGGACGGATCCTACGAGCAGTACTTC.

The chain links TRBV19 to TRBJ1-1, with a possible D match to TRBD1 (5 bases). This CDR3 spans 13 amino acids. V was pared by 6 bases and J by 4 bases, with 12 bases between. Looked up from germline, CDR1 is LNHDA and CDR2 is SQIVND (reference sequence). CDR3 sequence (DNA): TGTGCCAGTAGCCCCATTAGGGGCACTGAAGCTTTCTTT. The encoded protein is CASSPIRGTEAFF.

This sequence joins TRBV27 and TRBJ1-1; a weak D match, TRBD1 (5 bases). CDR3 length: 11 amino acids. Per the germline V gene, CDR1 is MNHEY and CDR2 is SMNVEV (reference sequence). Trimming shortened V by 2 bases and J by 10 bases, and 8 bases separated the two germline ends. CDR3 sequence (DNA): TGTGCCAGCAGTTTAGGGACCACAGCTTTCTTT. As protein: CASSLGTTAFF.

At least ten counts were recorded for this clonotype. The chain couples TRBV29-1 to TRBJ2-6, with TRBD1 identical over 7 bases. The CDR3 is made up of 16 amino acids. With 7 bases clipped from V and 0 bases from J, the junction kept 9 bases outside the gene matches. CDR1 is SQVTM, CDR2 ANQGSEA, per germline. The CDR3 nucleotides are TGCAGCGCCAGGACAGGATTAAGCTCTGGGGCCAACGTCCTGACTTTC. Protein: CSARTGLSSGANVLTF. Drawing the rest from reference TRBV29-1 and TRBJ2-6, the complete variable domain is SAVISQKPSRDICQRGTSLTIQCQVDSQVTMMFWYRQQPGQSLTLIATANQGSEATYESGFVIDKFPISRPNLTFSTLTVSNMSPEDSSIYLCSARTGLSSGANVLTFGAGSRLTVL.

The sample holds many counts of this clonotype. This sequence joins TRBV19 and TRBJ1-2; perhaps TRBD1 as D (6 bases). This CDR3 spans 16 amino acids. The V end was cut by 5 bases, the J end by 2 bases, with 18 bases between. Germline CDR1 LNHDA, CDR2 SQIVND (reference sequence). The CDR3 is CASSPRDIRENYGYTF. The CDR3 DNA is TGTGCCAGTAGTCCCAGGGACATCCGAGAGAACTATGGCTACACCTTC. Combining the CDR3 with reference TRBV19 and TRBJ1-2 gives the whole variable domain DGGITQSPKYLFRKEGQNVTLSCEQNLNHDAMYWYRQDPGQGLRLIYYSQIVNDFQKGDIAEGYSVSREKKESFPLTVTSAQKNPTAFYLCASSPRDIRENYGYTFGSGTRLTVV.

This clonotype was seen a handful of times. The chain's CDR3 is CASNGGFYNEQFF. The CDR3, as DNA: TGTGCCAGCAACGGGGGGTTCTACAATGAGCAGTTCTTC. The V gene is TRBV27, the J gene TRBJ2-1; 7 bases are a match to TRBD2. The germline gives CDR1 MNHEY, CDR2 SMNVEV (reference sequence). The J segment lost 3 bases and the V segment lost 7 bases, leaving 3 bases of the junction unmatched. The CDR3 has 13 amino acids.

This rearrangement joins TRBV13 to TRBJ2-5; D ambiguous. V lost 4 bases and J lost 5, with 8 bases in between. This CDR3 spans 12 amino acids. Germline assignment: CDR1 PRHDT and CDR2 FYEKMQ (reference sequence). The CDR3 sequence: CASSSGPETQYF. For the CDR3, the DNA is TGTGCCAGCAGCTCTGGGCCGGAGACCCAGTACTTC.

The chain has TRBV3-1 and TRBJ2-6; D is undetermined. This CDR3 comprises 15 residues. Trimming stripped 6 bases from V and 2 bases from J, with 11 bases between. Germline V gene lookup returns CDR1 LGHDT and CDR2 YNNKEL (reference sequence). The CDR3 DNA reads TGTGCCAGCAGTTTCCCCGTCCCTGGGGCCAACGTCCTGACTTTC. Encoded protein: CASSFPVPGANVLTF.

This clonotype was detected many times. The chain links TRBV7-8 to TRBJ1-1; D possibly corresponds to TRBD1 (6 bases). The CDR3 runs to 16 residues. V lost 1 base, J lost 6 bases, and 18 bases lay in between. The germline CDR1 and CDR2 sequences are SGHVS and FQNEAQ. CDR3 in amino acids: CASSLVVRQDSAEAFF. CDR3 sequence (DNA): TGTGCCAGCAGCTTAGTAGTGCGGCAGGACAGCGCTGAAGCTTTCTTT.

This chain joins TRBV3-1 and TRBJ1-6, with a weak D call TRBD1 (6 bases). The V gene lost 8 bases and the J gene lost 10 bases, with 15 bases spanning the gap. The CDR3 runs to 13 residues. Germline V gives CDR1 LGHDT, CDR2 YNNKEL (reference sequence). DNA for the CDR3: TGTGCCAGCGGCGGGGGCAATTGGTCACCCCTCCACTTT. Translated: CASGGGNWSPLHF.

CDR3 protein: CASSSGPVLHF. The CDR3 region has the DNA TGTGCCAGCAGCTCGGGCCCAGTCCTCCACTTT. The chain combines TRBV7-9 with TRBJ1-6; unclear D gene. This CDR3 region has 11 residues. V was clipped by 4 bases and J by 15 bases, with 10 bases between them. Germline values: CDR1 SEHNR, CDR2 FQNEAQ (reference sequence).

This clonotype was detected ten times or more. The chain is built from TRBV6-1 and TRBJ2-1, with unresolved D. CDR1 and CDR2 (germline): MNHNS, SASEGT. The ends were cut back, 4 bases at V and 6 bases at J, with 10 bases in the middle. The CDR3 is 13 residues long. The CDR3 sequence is CASSVGQRNEQFF. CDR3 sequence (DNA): TGTGCCAGCAGTGTAGGCCAGCGCAATGAGCAGTTCTTC.

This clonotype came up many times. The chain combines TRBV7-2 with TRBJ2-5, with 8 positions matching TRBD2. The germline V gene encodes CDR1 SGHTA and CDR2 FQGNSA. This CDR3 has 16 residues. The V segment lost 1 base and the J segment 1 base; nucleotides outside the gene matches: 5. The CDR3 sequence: CASSLGKAGGQETQYF. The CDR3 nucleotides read TGTGCCAGCAGCTTAGGGAAGGCGGGAGGCCAAGAGACCCAGTACTTC.

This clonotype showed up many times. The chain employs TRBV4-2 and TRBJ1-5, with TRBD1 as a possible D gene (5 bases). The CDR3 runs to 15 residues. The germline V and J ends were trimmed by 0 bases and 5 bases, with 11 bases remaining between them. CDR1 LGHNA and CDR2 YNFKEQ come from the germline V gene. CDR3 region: CASSQDAGDDQPQHF. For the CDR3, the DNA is TGTGCCAGCAGCCAAGATGCGGGGGACGATCAGCCCCAGCATTTT.

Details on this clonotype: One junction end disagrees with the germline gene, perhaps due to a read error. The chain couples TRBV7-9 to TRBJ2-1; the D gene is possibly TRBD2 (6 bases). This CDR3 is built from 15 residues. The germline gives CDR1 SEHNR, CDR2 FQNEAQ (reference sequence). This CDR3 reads CASRQLEGTYNEQLF. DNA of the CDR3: TGTGCCAGCAGGCAACTGGAGGGAACCTACAATGAGCAGCTCTTC.

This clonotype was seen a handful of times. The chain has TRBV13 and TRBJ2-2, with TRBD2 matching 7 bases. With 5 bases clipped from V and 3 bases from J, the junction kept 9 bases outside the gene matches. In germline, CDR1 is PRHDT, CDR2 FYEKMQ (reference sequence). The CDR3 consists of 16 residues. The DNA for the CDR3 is TGTGCCAGCAGCGGGACTAAATACCCGGACACCGGGGAGCTGTTTTTT. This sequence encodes CASSGTKYPDTGELFF. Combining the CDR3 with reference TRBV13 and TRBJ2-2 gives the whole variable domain AAGVIQSPRHLIKEKRETATLKCYPIPRHDTVYWYQQGPGQDPQFLISFYEKMQSDKGSIPDRFSAQQFSDYHSELNMSSLELGDSALYFCASSGTKYPDTGELFFGEGSRLTVL.

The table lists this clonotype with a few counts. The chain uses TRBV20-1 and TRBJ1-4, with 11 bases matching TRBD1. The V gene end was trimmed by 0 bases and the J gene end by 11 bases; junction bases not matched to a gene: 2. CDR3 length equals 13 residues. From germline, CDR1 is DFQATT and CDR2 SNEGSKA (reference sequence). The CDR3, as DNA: TGCAGTGCTAGAGACGGGACAGGGGGGAAACTGTTTTTT. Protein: CSARDGTGGKLFF.

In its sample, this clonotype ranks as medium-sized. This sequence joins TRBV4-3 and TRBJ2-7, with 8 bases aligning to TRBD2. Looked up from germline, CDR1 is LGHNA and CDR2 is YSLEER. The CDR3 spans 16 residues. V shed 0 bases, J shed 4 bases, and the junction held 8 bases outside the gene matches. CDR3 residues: CASSQELADEGYEQYF. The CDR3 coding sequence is TGCGCCAGCAGCCAAGAACTAGCGGATGAAGGGTACGAGCAGTACTTC.

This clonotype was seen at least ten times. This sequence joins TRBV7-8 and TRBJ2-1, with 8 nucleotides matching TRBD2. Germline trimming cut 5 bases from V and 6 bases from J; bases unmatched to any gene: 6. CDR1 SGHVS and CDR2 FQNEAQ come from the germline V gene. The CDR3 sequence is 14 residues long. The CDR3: CASSPGGVSNEQFF. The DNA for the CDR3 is TGTGCCAGCAGCCCCGGGGGGGTGTCCAATGAGCAGTTCTTC.

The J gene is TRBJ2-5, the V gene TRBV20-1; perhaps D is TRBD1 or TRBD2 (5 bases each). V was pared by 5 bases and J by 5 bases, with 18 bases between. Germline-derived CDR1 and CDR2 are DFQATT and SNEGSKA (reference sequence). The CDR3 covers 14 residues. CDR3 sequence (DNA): TGCAGTGCTGTTAGAGGGCAGGGAAAGGAGACCCAGTACTTC. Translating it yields CSAVRGQGKETQYF.

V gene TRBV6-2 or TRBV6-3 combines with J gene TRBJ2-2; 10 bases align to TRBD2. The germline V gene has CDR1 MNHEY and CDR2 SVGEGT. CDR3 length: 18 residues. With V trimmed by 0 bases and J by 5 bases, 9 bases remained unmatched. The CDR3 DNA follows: TGTGCCAGCAGTTACTCGACCGCTAGCGGGAGTCTGACCGGGGAGCTGTTTTTT. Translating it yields CASSYSTASGSLTGELFF.

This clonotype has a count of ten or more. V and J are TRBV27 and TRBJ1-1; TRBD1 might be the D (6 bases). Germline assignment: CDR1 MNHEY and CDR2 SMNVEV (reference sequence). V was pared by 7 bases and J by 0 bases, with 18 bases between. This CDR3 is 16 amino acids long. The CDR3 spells CASTPPGEGMNTEAFF. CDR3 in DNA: TGTGCCAGCACTCCTCCAGGGGAAGGGATGAACACTGAAGCTTTCTTT.

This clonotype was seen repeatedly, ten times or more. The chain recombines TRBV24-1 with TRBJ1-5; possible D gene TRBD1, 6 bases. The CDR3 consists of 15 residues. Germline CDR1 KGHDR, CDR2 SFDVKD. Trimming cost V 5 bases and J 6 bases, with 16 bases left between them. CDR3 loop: CATSGIGQGSQPQHF. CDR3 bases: TGTGCCACCAGTGGGATCGGGCAGGGGAGTCAGCCCCAGCATTTT.

The CDR3 region has the DNA TGTGCCAGCAGCAAAGGACAGAACACCGGGGAGCTGTTTTTT. Translation gives CASSKGQNTGELFF. The V gene is TRBV7-9, the J gene TRBJ2-2; D perhaps matches TRBD1 (5 bases). V lost 5 bases, J lost 1 base, and 8 bases lay in between. The CDR3 spans 14 residues. The germline V gene encodes CDR1 SEHNR and CDR2 FQNEAQ (reference sequence).

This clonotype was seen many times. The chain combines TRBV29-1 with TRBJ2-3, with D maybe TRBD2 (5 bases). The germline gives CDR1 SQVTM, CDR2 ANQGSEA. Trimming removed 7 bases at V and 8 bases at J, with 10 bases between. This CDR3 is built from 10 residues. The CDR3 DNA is TGCAGCGCGGGCGAGGGTACGCAGTATTTT. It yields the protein CSAGEGTQYF.

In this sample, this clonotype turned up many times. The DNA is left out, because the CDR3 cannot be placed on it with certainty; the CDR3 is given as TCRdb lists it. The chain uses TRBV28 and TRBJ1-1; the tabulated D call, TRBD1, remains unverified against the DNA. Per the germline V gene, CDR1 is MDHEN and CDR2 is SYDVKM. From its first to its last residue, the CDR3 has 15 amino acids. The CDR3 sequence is CASSSSTGGSTEAFF.

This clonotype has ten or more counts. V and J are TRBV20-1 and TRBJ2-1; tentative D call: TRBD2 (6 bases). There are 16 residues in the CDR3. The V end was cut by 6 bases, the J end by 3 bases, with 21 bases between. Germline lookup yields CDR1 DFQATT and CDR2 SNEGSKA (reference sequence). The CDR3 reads CSAIKSPGADYNEQFF. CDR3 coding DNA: TGCAGTGCCATCAAATCCCCGGGAGCCGACTACAATGAGCAGTTCTTC.

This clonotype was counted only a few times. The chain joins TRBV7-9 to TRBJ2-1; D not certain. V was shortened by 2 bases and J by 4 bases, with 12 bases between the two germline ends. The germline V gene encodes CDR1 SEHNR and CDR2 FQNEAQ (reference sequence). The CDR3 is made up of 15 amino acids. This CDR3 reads CASSLLGSRYNEQFF. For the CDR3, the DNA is TGTGCCAGCAGCTTATTGGGCAGTAGATACAATGAGCAGTTCTTC.